What follows are 20 T cell receptor beta chains derived from one specimen sequenced in a study of blood T cells in healthy people across ages. Alongside a J-beta primer mix, a sample-barcoded 5' primer served in a second PCR lasting about 6 to 12 cycles. MiXCR was run by TCRdb on the 5' RACE reads, yielding one entry per CDR3 protein. This sample yields about 400,000 distinct CDR3 sequences, of which roughly half are seen a single time; under 65% belongs to the top ten. The sequencing sample was made of blood. Every receptor here comes from a man aged 60-69 years in good health.

The chain employs TRBV21-1 and TRBJ1-2. TRBV21-1 is given as a pseudogene. The CDR3 is made up of 16 amino acids. The CDR3 is CASSKSQRDLNYGYTF. CDR3 DNA sequence: TGTGCCAGCAGCAAAAGCCAGCGGGATCTTAACTATGGCTACACCTTC.

This clonotype has at least ten counts. This rearrangement joins TRBV12-3 or TRBV12-4 to TRBJ2-1; D gene unclear. V gave up 5 bases and J gave up 0 bases, with 5 bases separating them. This CDR3 region has 13 residues. CDR3 sequence: CASSRSSYNEQFF. The CDR3 DNA sequence: TGTGCCAGCAGTAGGAGCTCCTACAATGAGCAGTTCTTC.

The CDR3 sequence: CASSPGLANTGELFF. The CDR3 region has the DNA TGCGCCAGCAGCCCGGGACTAGCGAACACCGGGGAGCTGTTTTTT. This chain joins TRBV5-1 and TRBJ2-2, with 8 bases matching TRBD2. The junction had 2 bases not matched to a gene; V was cut back by 4 bases and J by 0 bases. Per the germline V gene, CDR1 is SGHRS and CDR2 is YFSETQ. The CDR3 is made up of 15 amino acids. Variable domain in full (rest from reference TRBV5-1 and TRBJ2-2): KAGVTQTPRYLIKTRGQQVTLSCSPISGHRSVSWYQQTPGQGLQFLFEYFSETQRNKGNFPGRFSGRQFSNSRSEMNVSTLELGDSALYLCASSPGLANTGELFFGEGSRLTVL.

This CDR3 is CSAPLGPNQPQHF. Written as DNA, the CDR3 is TGCAGTGCTCCCCTAGGGCCCAATCAGCCCCAGCATTTT. The rearrangement uses TRBV20-1 and TRBJ1-5; unclear D gene. This CDR3 comprises 13 residues. Trimming took off 5 bases at V and 3 bases at J, with 11 bases between the two ends. In germline, CDR1 is DFQATT, CDR2 SNEGSKA (reference sequence).

The chain recombines TRBV20-1 with TRBJ2-7; 11 bases are a match to TRBD1. V was clipped by 3 bases and J by 2 bases; unmatched bases: 3. The CDR3 loop spans 14 amino acids. Germline values: CDR1 DFQATT, CDR2 SNEGSKA (reference sequence). For the CDR3, the DNA is TGCAGTGCTAGGCGGACAGGGGGCCCCTACGAGCAGTACTTC. Translating gives CSARRTGGPYEQYF.

This clonotype was observed a few times. Germline is not matched at one junction end, which may reflect a read error. V and J are TRBV2 and TRBJ2-3, with 8 bases identical to TRBD2. There are 14 residues in the CDR3. The germline CDR1 and CDR2 sequences are SNHLY and FYNNEI. This chain's CDR3 is CASSERTSRDTQYF. CDR3 sequence (DNA): TGTGCCAGCAGTGAAAGGACTAGCAGAGATACGCAGTATTTT.

This clonotype was seen a single time. The CDR3 DNA follows: TGCAGTACAGGGGTGGAGGCCTACGAGCAGTACTTC. Amino acids: CSTGVEAYEQYF. The V call is TRBV20-1, the J call TRBJ2-5; 7 bases fit TRBD1. The DNA end is more similar to TRBJ2-7, so the J call may be wrong. CDR3 length: 12 amino acids. Germline lookup yields CDR1 DFQATT and CDR2 SNEGSKA (reference sequence).

Notes on this clonotype: One end of the junction does not line up with germline, which may come from a read error. This sequence joins TRBV11-2 and TRBJ2-5, with 14 bases aligning to TRBD2. The CDR3 totals 15 residues. The germline CDR1 and CDR2 sequences are SGHAT and FQNNGV. CDR3 nucleotide sequence: TGTGCTAGCAGTGTGACTAGCGGGGGGGCAGAGACCCAGTACTTC. This translates into CASSVTSGGAETQYF.

The chain uses TRBV20-1 and TRBJ2-7, with no clear D. Germline CDR1 reads DFQATT; CDR2 reads SNEGSKA (reference sequence). Between the trimmed V and J ends, which lost 7 bases and 5 bases, there was a span of 12 bases. This CDR3 has 11 amino acids. For the CDR3, the DNA is TGCAGTGGAGAGAAATTGAACGAGCAGTACTTC. Protein sequence: CSGEKLNEQYF.

The chain combines TRBV19 with TRBJ1-2; unclear D gene. CDR1 is LNHDA and CDR2 is SQIVND in the germline V gene (reference sequence). This CDR3 is 13 amino acids long. Deletions cut 7 bases from V and 4 bases from J, with 13 bases between. Here the CDR3 reads CASMWQEGYGYTF. The DNA for the CDR3 is TGTGCCAGTATGTGGCAGGAAGGCTATGGCTACACCTTC. Together with reference TRBV19 and TRBJ1-2, the CDR3 gives the full variable domain: DGGITQSPKYLFRKEGQNVTLSCEQNLNHDAMYWYRQDPGQGLRLIYYSQIVNDFQKGDIAEGYSVSREKKESFPLTVTSAQKNPTAFYLCASMWQEGYGYTFGSGTRLTVV.

The chain joins TRBV19 to TRBJ1-5; the D gene is possibly TRBD1 (5 bases). The germline V gene encodes CDR1 LNHDA and CDR2 SQIVND (reference sequence). The CDR3 contains 15 residues. Trimming left V 3 bases short and J 0 bases short, with 9 bases between. Here the CDR3 DNA reads TGTGCCAGTAGTATCTGGGGGAATAGCAATCAGCCCCAGCATTTT. It is translated as CASSIWGNSNQPQHF.

The genes are TRBV5-1 and TRBJ1-2; D is undetermined. Trimming left V 4 bases short and J 5 bases short, with 12 bases between. From germline, CDR1 is SGHRS and CDR2 YFSETQ. CDR3 length equals 13 residues. CDR3 residues: CASSDIGQYGYTF. The CDR3 DNA sequence: TGCGCCAGCAGCGATATAGGGCAATATGGCTACACCTTC.

As DNA, the CDR3 is TGTGCCAGCAGCCAGGCGGACAGGAACACTGAAGCTTTCTTT. It is translated as CASSQADRNTEAFF. The chain has TRBV4-2 and TRBJ1-1; tentative D call: TRBD1 (6 bases). Germline CDR1 is LGHNA and CDR2 is YNFKEQ. This CDR3 is built from 14 residues. Trimming cost V 3 bases and J 1 base, with 9 bases left between them.

This clonotype has just a few counts. CDR3 in amino acids: CASRTSGSGTDTQYF. CDR3 DNA: TGTGCCAGCAGAACCAGCGGGAGTGGTACAGATACGCAGTATTTT. The chain combines TRBV6-1 with TRBJ2-3, with 8 bases identical to TRBD2. The CDR3 spans 15 residues. J gave up 3 bases and V 6 bases, and 8 bases lay outside the gene matches. Germline assignment: CDR1 MNHNS and CDR2 SASEGT.

The chain is built from TRBV27 and TRBJ1-2; D is undetermined. V dropped 2 bases and J dropped 7 bases, with 14 bases sitting between them. The CDR3 runs 14 residues. CDR1 is MNHEY, CDR2 SMNVEV, per germline (reference sequence). For the CDR3, the DNA is TGTGCCAGCAGTTTAGGTCTAAAAGGATCTGGCTACACCTTC. This translates into CASSLGLKGSGYTF.

The genes are TRBV3-1 and TRBJ2-1; D is uncertain. The length of the CDR3 is 12 residues. V gave up 4 bases and J gave up 6 bases, with 7 bases separating them. In germline, CDR1 is LGHDT, CDR2 YNNKEL (reference sequence). Here the CDR3 reads CASSPNFNEQFF. The DNA for the CDR3 is TGTGCCAGCAGCCCTAATTTCAATGAGCAGTTCTTC.

In its sample, this clonotype was seen a few times. The rearrangement links TRBV4-2 to TRBJ2-3, with 8 bases aligning to TRBD2. This CDR3 contains 14 residues. The V gene's germline CDR1 is LGHNA and CDR2 YNFKEQ. V lost 7 bases to trimming and J lost 6 bases; unmatched junction nucleotides: 9. Here the CDR3 reads CASTPGGGTDTQYF. The DNA of the CDR3 is TGTGCCAGCACCCCCGGGGGGGGGACGGATACGCAGTATTTT.

This clonotype was recorded a few times. The genes are TRBV25-1 and TRBJ1-2; tentatively, D is TRBD1 (6 bases). Trimming took off 6 bases at V and 3 bases at J, with 8 bases between the two ends. Germline V CDR1 and CDR2: MGHDK, SYGVNS. The CDR3 consists of 12 residues. The CDR3 reads CASSGTHYGYTF. Here the CDR3 DNA reads TGTGCCAGCAGCGGGACACACTATGGCTACACCTTC.

The chain links TRBV5-4 to TRBJ2-5, with TRBD1 matching over 8 bases. From germline, CDR1 is SGHNT and CDR2 YYREEE (reference sequence). The V segment lost 3 bases and the J segment 2 bases; nucleotides outside the gene matches: 15. The CDR3 loop spans 18 amino acids. The CDR3 spells CASSSYRVDRVKQETQYF. CDR3 DNA: TGTGCCAGCAGCTCCTATCGTGTGGACAGGGTAAAGCAAGAGACCCAGTACTTC.

The V call is TRBV6-4, the J call TRBJ2-7; tentatively, D is TRBD1 or TRBD2 (5 bases each). V lost 10 bases to trimming and J lost 4 bases, with 11 bases between them. The germline CDR1 and CDR2 sequences are MRHNA and SNTAGT. The CDR3 consists of 11 residues. Here the CDR3 DNA reads TGTGCCAATTCGAGGGGTTACGAGCAGTACTTC. Translating gives CANSRGYEQYF.